The source of this T cell receptor (beta chain) is a study of cytomegalovirus exposure and HLA in healthy donors. Note on this clone: What it binds is not known.

This PCR relied on a set of 60 Vbeta primers and 13 Jbeta primers. Per the authors' pipeline: A later analysis counted some 87 million unique TCR beta chains, about 10 million shared. Sequencing used immunoSEQ multiplex PCR; TCRdb keeps in-frame clones, though not all of them. V and J calls plus clone size are reproduced from that table; the DNA served to infer D and trimming. The table shows about 160,000 clones, with 75% to 85% occurring only once. The germline gives CDR1 LNHDA, CDR2 SQIVND (reference sequence). This CDR3 has 16 amino acids. Between the trimmed V and J ends, which lost 4 bases and 0 bases, there was a span of 12 bases. Findings of the study overall: V- and J-gene trimming of TCR beta was linked (in a later analysis) to a missense DCLRE1C variant. Associated with cytomegalovirus, according to the listing, were approximately 160 TCR beta chains. Roughly even sequencing depth across donors was the assumption behind the presence/absence analyses.

The TCR sequence derives from a girl aged 2 to 10 in good health and CMV-seropositive. Sequenced material: PBMCs. The chain joins TRBV19 to TRBJ2-2, with D possibly being TRBD1 (5 bases). The CDR3: CASSTWTSTNTGELFF. CDR3 nucleotide sequence: TGTGCCAGTAGTACCTGGACATCCACGAACACCGGGGAGCTGTTTTTT.